This TCR beta chain comes out of a study of identical twins. From the 5' RACE reads, TCRdb called clonotypes with MiXCR, one entry per CDR3 protein. This table has 410,000 or so distinct CDR3 sequences, around a sixth appearing once. This CDR3 comprises 16 residues. Germline V gene sequence: CDR1 SGHAT, CDR2 FQDESV (reference sequence). Trimming stripped 2 bases from V and 0 bases from J, with 13 bases between. This clonotype has only one observation. The sequencing input was naive T cells sorted from blood. This chain connects TRBV11-1 to TRBJ1-1, with D perhaps TRBD1 (5 bases). The source of this sequence is a man aged 50 to 60 in good health. This chain's CDR3 is CASSLSRALLNTEAFF. The CDR3 nucleotides are TGTGCCAGCAGCTTATCCAGGGCCCTCCTGAACACTGAAGCTTTCTTT.